The present entry profiles one T cell receptor (beta chain) with its context. The antigen is undetermined. The data belong to a study of blood T cells in healthy people across ages. Study conclusions and caveats: In the absence of known donor CMV status, changes in expanded clonotypes were possibly confounded.

A second PCR of roughly 7 to 11 cycles used a sample-barcoded 5' primer and a J-beta primer mix. MiXCR was run by TCRdb on the 5' RACE reads, yielding one entry per CDR3 protein. This table holds about 930,000 distinct CDR3 sequences, under 35% found once. With 2 bases removed from V and 0 bases from J, the gap between germline ends came to 16 bases. The CDR3 extends over 18 amino acids. Germline V gives CDR1 LGHDT, CDR2 YNNKEL (reference sequence). These same records also appear under a second study, on T cells of mothers and their children.

The chain employs TRBV3-1 and TRBJ2-2, with D unclear. Material: blood. This TCR was sampled from a woman aged 40 to 50 in good health. CDR3 nucleotide sequence: TGTGCCAGCAGCCAAAGGGTATCGGGCGTCTCGAACACCGGGGAGCTGTTTTTT. Its translation: CASSQRVSGVSNTGELFF.